The present T cell receptor (beta chain) was sequenced within a study of T cells in Graves' hyperthyroidism and ophthalmopathy. The CDR3 is 13 residues long. The V and J ends lost 4 bases and 4 bases respectively, with 10 bases between them. In germline, CDR1 is SGHTA, CDR2 FQGNSA. At least ten counts were recorded for this clonotype. The TCR beta CDR3 regions underwent amplification using RNA transcripts as the source. The TCR CDR3 first-round RT-PCR relied on the HTBI primer set. TCRdb re-called the multiplex PCR reads through MiXCR, storing one row per CDR3 protein. The data hold about 840,000 distinct CDR3 sequences, with roughly 37% observed a single time.

The clonotype originates from a man between 18 and 29 years old with Graves' hyperthyroidism. Material for sequencing was blood. The chain has TRBV7-2 and TRBJ1-2; D is possibly TRBD1 (5 bases). As DNA, the CDR3 is TGTGCCAGCAGCTCAGGGATCGTCTATGGCTACACCTTC. It yields the protein CASSSGIVYGYTF.